The rows below give T cell receptor beta chains drawn from one sample of a study of blood T cell repertoires in COVID-19. TCRdb's table, derived via immunoSEQ multiplex PCR, lists solely in-frame clones and lacks some. The sample lists roughly 48,000 clones; about 88% were seen once. The sequencing sample was made of peripheral blood. The receptors derive from a human donor in a cohort sampled during active COVID-19. Each CDR3 is given with its conserved first and last residue.

cdr3_length: 16; v_call: TRBV4-1; j_call: TRBJ1-4; cdr3_aa: CASSQDLPGLQGKLFF
cdr3_length: 13; v_call: TRBV7-2; j_call: TRBJ2-1; cdr3_aa: CASSLAAYNEQFF
cdr3_length: 15; v_call: TRBV4-3; j_call: TRBJ2-4; cdr3_aa: CASSQIGQKKNIQYF
cdr3_length: 14; v_call: TRBV7-3; j_call: TRBJ2-7; cdr3_aa: CASSFQTGPGEQYF
cdr3_length: 14; v_call: TRBV11-2; j_call: TRBJ2-3; cdr3_aa: CASSQSAGLHTQYF
cdr3_length: 16; v_call: TRBV9; j_call: TRBJ2-2; cdr3_aa: CASSVTGGPNTGELFF
cdr3_length: 14; v_call: TRBV6-6; j_call: TRBJ2-3; cdr3_aa: CASRDRPRPDTQYF
cdr3_length: 15; v_call: TRBV7-6; j_call: TRBJ2-1; cdr3_aa: CASSWDKGVNNEQFF
cdr3_length: 17; v_call: TRBV18; j_call: TRBJ1-4; cdr3_aa: CASSPFAPGTGGEKLFF
cdr3_length: 14; v_call: TRBV9; j_call: TRBJ2-5; cdr3_aa: CASSDDRAGETQYF
cdr3_length: 12; v_call: TRBV19; j_call: TRBJ1-2; cdr3_aa: CASSPGVRGYTF
cdr3_length: 16; v_call: TRBV6-6; j_call: TRBJ2-2; cdr3_aa: CASSYSRARNTGELFF
cdr3_length: 15; v_call: TRBV2; j_call: TRBJ2-3; cdr3_aa: CASKLVAGTTDTQYF
cdr3_length: 17; v_call: TRBV5-4; j_call: TRBJ1-3; cdr3_aa: CASSLAQTQSSGNTIYF
cdr3_length: 14; v_call: TRBV7-2; j_call: TRBJ1-4; cdr3_aa: CASRAGTVSEKLFF
cdr3_length: 13; v_call: TRBV6-2/TRBV6-3; j_call: TRBJ1-5; cdr3_aa: CASSWDRTQPQHF
cdr3_length: 15; v_call: TRBV9; j_call: TRBJ2-1; cdr3_aa: CASSVRTGDYNEQFF
cdr3_length: 13; v_call: TRBV20-1; j_call: TRBJ2-5; cdr3_aa: CSASQGGEETQYF
cdr3_length: 14; v_call: TRBV4-3; j_call: TRBJ2-7; cdr3_aa: CASSQGLSRDEQYF